Following are 25 T cell receptor beta chains from one sample sequenced in a study of blood T cell repertoires in COVID-19. Assay used: immunoSEQ multiplex PCR; TCRdb lists only in-frame clones, some missing. Found here are 250,000 to 350,000 clones, roughly 91% of them singletons; the top ten hold more than 0.75%. Sequenced input: peripheral blood. The receptors stem from a man younger than 45 with acute or convalescent COVID-19.

This clone has just one count. The chain links TRBV3-1 (or the pseudogene TRBV3-2) to TRBJ2-5; 7 nucleotides match TRBD1. V gave up 3 bases and J gave up 2 bases; unmatched junction bases: 3. Germline V gene lookup returns CDR1 LGHDT and CDR2 YNNKEL (reference sequence). The CDR3 contains 14 residues. The CDR3 DNA reads as TGTGCCAGCAGCCAGGCAGGGGGTCAAGAGACCCAGTACTTC. Encoded protein: CASSQAGGQETQYF.

The rearrangement uses TRBV6-2 or TRBV6-3 and TRBJ1-1; possibly TRBD1 for D (6 bases). With 2 bases removed from V and 2 bases from J, the gap between germline ends came to 15 bases. CDR3 length equals 16 residues. Germline V gene data show CDR1 as MNHEY and CDR2 as SVGEGT. The DNA of the CDR3 is TGTGCCAGCAGTTACGCCCCAGGGGTGAGCAACACTGAAGCTTTCTTT. It codes for CASSYAPGVSNTEAFF.

The chain has TRBV28 and TRBJ2-5; D is unclear. The CDR3 is 14 residues long. CDR1 and CDR2 from the germline V gene are MDHEN and SYDVKM. Deletions cut 3 bases from V and 5 bases from J, with 13 bases between. The CDR3 bases are TGTGCCAGCAGTTTGGTAGACTTCGGCGAGACCCAGTACTTC. Its protein product is CASSLVDFGETQYF.

The chain joins TRBV7-8 to TRBJ2-1, with 8 bases identical to TRBD2. The CDR3 length is 14 residues. V gave up 6 bases and J gave up 8 bases; unmatched junction bases: 9. The germline gives CDR1 SGHVS, CDR2 FQNEAQ. For the CDR3, the DNA is TGTGCCAGCAGGACGTTGACTAGCGTCGATGAGCAGTTCTTC. Translation: CASRTLTSVDEQFF.

This clone was found once. The chain is built from TRBV7-6 and TRBJ2-1, with TRBD1 matching over 12 bases. J was trimmed by 7 bases and V by 5 bases; bases with no gene match: 12. This CDR3 has 17 residues. The germline V gene has CDR1 SGHVS and CDR2 FNYEAQ. CDR3 residues: CASSTGTGGFVRNEQFF. As DNA, the CDR3 is TGTGCCAGCAGCACCGGGACAGGGGGCTTTGTGAGGAATGAGCAGTTCTTC.

The CDR3: CASSSTVGDEQFF. The CDR3 DNA reads TGTGCCTCCTCCTCGACCGTAGGGGATGAGCAGTTCTTC. The chain has TRBV10-3 and TRBJ2-1, with a tentative D call TRBD1 (5 bases). Trimming removed 11 bases from V and 8 bases from J, with 19 bases in between. The germline V gene encodes CDR1 ENHRY and CDR2 SYGVKD. CDR3 length equals 13 residues.

The chain is built from TRBV9 and TRBJ2-1, with a weak D call TRBD2 (6 bases). The length of the CDR3 is 16 residues. V lost 0 bases, J lost 0 bases, and 10 bases lay in between. Germline V gene sequence: CDR1 SGDLS, CDR2 YYNGEE. CDR3 in amino acids: CASSVVGGISYNEQFF. CDR3 sequence (DNA): TGTGCCAGCAGCGTAGTGGGGGGTATCTCCTACAATGAGCAGTTCTTC.

This chain connects TRBV12-5 to TRBJ2-3; D is perhaps TRBD1 (5 bases). Trimming took 0 bases from V and 4 from J, leaving 17 bases between them. The germline V gene has CDR1 LGHNT and CDR2 FRNRAP. This CDR3 spans 17 amino acids. CDR3 coding DNA: TGTGCTAGTGGTTTGGTGGTACAGGCGATCTTATCAGATACGCAGTATTTT. It translates to CASGLVVQAILSDTQYF.

The chain couples TRBV13 to TRBJ1-3, with 7 bases aligning to TRBD1. The CDR3 runs 22 residues. V lost 5 bases, J lost 0 bases, and 25 bases stayed unmatched. The germline gives CDR1 PRHDT, CDR2 FYEKMQ (reference sequence). The DNA of the CDR3 is TGTGCCAGCAGCGGAGGTTGGGGGACAGAGACGCTACCTAAGAGCTCTGGAAACACCATATATTTT. Translating gives CASSGGWGTETLPKSSGNTIYF.

The V gene is TRBV28, the J gene TRBJ2-3; D not resolved. Trimming left V 9 bases short and J 2 bases short, with 15 bases between. The CDR3 sequence is 14 residues long. CDR1 MDHEN and CDR2 SYDVKM come from the germline V gene. The CDR3 loop reads CASFSWKDTDTQYF. The CDR3 DNA reads TGTGCCAGTTTTAGCTGGAAAGACACAGATACGCAGTATTTT. The entire variable domain, with the rest obtained from reference TRBV28 and TRBJ2-3, is as follows: DVKVTQSSRYLVKRTGEKVFLECVQDMDHENMFWYRQDPGLGLRLIYFSYDVKMKEKGDIPEGYSVSREKKERFSLILESASTNQTSMYLCASFSWKDTDTQYFGPGTRLTVL.

In its sample, this clone was seen once. The V and J genes are TRBV5-8 and TRBJ1-2; D is ambiguous. Germline CDR1 and CDR2: SGHTS and YDEGEE. This CDR3 spans 13 amino acids. Deletions cut 0 bases from V and 8 bases from J, with 11 bases between. CDR3 nucleotide sequence: TGTGCCAGCAGCTTGGCAAATGAGCTGGGCTACACCTTC. This codes for CASSLANELGYTF. Full variable domain (outside the CDR3, taken from reference TRBV5-8 and TRBJ1-2): EAGVTQSPTHLIKTRGQQATLRCSPISGHTSVYWYQQALGLGLQFLLWYDEGEERNRGNFPPRFSGRQFPNYSSELNVNALELEDSALYLCASSLANELGYTFGSGTRLTVV.

This clone occurred once. V usage is TRBV5-6 and J usage is TRBJ1-5, with D possibly being TRBD1 (6 bases). This CDR3 comprises 14 residues. The germline V gene has CDR1 SGHDT and CDR2 YYEEEE. With 4 bases removed from V and 4 bases from J, the gap between germline ends came to 12 bases. CDR3 DNA: TGTGCCAGCAGCCTTGGACAGCCAAATCAGCCCCAGCATTTT. Amino acid sequence: CASSLGQPNQPQHF.

The chain joins TRBV9 to TRBJ2-7; TRBD2 matches at 14 bases. Germline V gene lookup returns CDR1 SGDLS and CDR2 YYNGEE. Losses at the gene ends were 0 bases for V and 4 bases for J; bases not matched to a gene: 0. The CDR3 covers 15 residues. Here the CDR3 reads CASSVGLAGGYEQYF. The CDR3 DNA follows: TGTGCCAGCAGCGTAGGACTAGCGGGAGGGTACGAGCAGTACTTC.

This clone was detected only a few times. The chain joins TRBV5-8 to TRBJ1-4, with D perhaps TRBD1 (6 bases). V was cut by 4 bases and J by 5 bases, with 12 bases left in between. The CDR3 is 14 amino acids. Germline V lookup: CDR1 SGHTS, CDR2 YDEGEE. The CDR3 protein is CASSPTGQNEKLFF. For the CDR3, the DNA is TGTGCCAGCAGCCCGACAGGACAAAATGAAAAACTGTTTTTT.

This chain connects TRBV28 to TRBJ2-7; no reliable D call. V lost 8 bases, J lost 4 bases, and 15 bases lay in between. Germline values: CDR1 MDHEN, CDR2 SYDVKM. The CDR3 totals 13 residues. The CDR3 here is CASHQPSGYEQYF. For the CDR3, the DNA is TGTGCCAGCCACCAACCATCCGGGTACGAGCAGTACTTC.

V usage is TRBV27 and J usage is TRBJ2-7, with TRBD2 identical over 10 bases. V shed 2 bases and J 2 bases; nucleotides not matched to a gene: 6. The CDR3 extends over 16 amino acids. Germline values: CDR1 MNHEY, CDR2 SMNVEV (reference sequence). This chain's CDR3 is CASSLRASGGPYEQYF. In DNA form, the CDR3 reads TGTGCCAGCAGTTTAAGGGCTAGCGGGGGCCCCTACGAGCAGTACTTC.

In this sample, this clone turned up a few times. The gene calls are TRBV18 and TRBJ1-2, with a possible D match to TRBD1 (6 bases). Germline CDR1 and CDR2: KGHSH and LQKENI. The V and J ends lost 6 bases and 8 bases respectively, with 22 bases between them. The CDR3 spans 15 residues. CDR3 residues: CASSPGTLDKDGYTF. The CDR3 DNA follows: TGTGCCAGCTCGCCCGGGACACTCGATAAGGACGGCTACACCTTC.

In its sample, this clone was seen once. The chain carries TRBV11-3 and TRBJ1-1; D is possibly TRBD1 (5 bases). The CDR3 sequence is 12 residues long. The V end lost 6 bases, the J end lost 4 bases, and 9 bases lay between the germline ends. Germline-derived CDR1 and CDR2 are SGHNT and YENEEA. CDR3 bases: TGTGCCAGCAGGGGGCTAGGCACTGAAGCTTTCTTT. The encoded protein is CASRGLGTEAFF.

The CDR3 loop reads CASSHRQNMNTEAFF. The CDR3, as DNA: TGTGCCAGCAGCCATCGACAGAACATGAACACTGAAGCTTTCTTT. This rearrangement joins TRBV7-9 to TRBJ1-1; D is possibly TRBD1 (5 bases). The germline gives CDR1 SEHNR, CDR2 FQNEAQ (reference sequence). This CDR3 has 15 amino acids. The V gene lost 5 bases and the J gene lost 0 bases, with 13 bases spanning the gap.

The chain carries TRBV18 and TRBJ1-4; 7 bases align to TRBD1. The CDR3 has 13 amino acids. V was clipped by 2 bases and J by 16 bases; unmatched bases: 10. Germline lookup yields CDR1 KGHSH and CDR2 LQKENI. As DNA, the CDR3 is TGTGCCAGCTCACCAGGAATTACAGGGGAGCCGTTTTTT. Translating it yields CASSPGITGEPFF.

This clone was counted a single time. The chain joins TRBV6-1 to TRBJ1-2; 7 bases line up with TRBD1. J was trimmed by 8 bases and V by 1 base; bases with no gene match: 13. Germline V lookup: CDR1 MNHNS, CDR2 SASEGT. This CDR3 region has 16 residues. The CDR3 protein is CASSEVPQGSSLGYTF. CDR3 coding DNA: TGTGCCAGCAGTGAAGTACCACAGGGGTCGTCTTTGGGCTACACCTTC.

The V and J genes are TRBV9 and TRBJ2-6; the D is unclear. The CDR3 is 15 residues long. From germline, CDR1 is SGDLS and CDR2 YYNGEE. The ends were cut back, 2 bases at V and 2 bases at J, with 8 bases in the middle. This CDR3 reads CASSVKRTGANVLTF. CDR3 nucleotides: TGTGCCAGCAGCGTGAAGAGGACTGGGGCCAACGTCCTGACTTTC.

This chain uses TRBV19 with TRBJ1-1, with TRBD1 matching 7 bases. The J segment lost 10 bases and the V segment lost 3 bases, leaving 8 bases of the junction unmatched. The CDR3 contains 13 residues. CDR1 LNHDA and CDR2 SQIVND come from the germline V gene (reference sequence). CDR3 protein: CASSITGASGAFF. In DNA, the CDR3 is TGTGCCAGTAGTATTACAGGGGCTTCTGGAGCTTTCTTT.

The chain employs TRBV3-1 (or the pseudogene TRBV3-2) and TRBJ1-4, with unresolved D. From germline, CDR1 is LGHDT and CDR2 YNNKEL (reference sequence). This CDR3 comprises 15 residues. The V end was cut by 1 base, the J end by 6 bases, with 12 bases between. Here the CDR3 DNA reads TGTGCCAGCAGCCAAGCAGGATTTAAGGATGAAAAACTGTTTTTT. It translates to CASSQAGFKDEKLFF.

This clone was seen only a few times. V and J are TRBV11-3 and TRBJ2-1; tentative D call: TRBD2 (5 bases). V lost 1 base, J lost 10 bases, and 14 bases lay in between. This CDR3 is built from 14 residues. Germline-derived CDR1 and CDR2 are SGHNT and YENEEA. In DNA form, the CDR3 reads TGTGCCAGCAGCTTAGGTAGCCTTGGCGGGGAGCAGTTCTTC. Protein sequence: CASSLGSLGGEQFF.